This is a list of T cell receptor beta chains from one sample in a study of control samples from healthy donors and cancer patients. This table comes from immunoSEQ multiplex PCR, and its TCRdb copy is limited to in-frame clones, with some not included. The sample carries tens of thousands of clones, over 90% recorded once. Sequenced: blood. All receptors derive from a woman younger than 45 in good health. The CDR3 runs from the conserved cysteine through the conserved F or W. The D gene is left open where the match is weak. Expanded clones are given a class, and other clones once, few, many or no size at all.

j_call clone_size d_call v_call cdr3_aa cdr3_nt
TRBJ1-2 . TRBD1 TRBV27 CASSITGTGTYGYTF TGTGCCAGCAGCATAACCGGGACAGGCACCTATGGCTACACCTTC
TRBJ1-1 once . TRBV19 CASRVEGGLNTEAFF TGTGCCAGTAGGGTCGAGGGGGGCCTGAACACTGAAGCTTTCTTT
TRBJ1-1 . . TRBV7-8 CASSSRGRTNMNTEAFF TGTGCCAGCAGCTCCCGGGGAAGAACAAACATGAACACTGAAGCTTTCTTT
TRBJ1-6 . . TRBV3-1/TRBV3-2 CASSQEQGNLSPLHF TGTGCCAGCAGCCAAGAGCAGGGGAACTTGTCACCCCTCCACTTT
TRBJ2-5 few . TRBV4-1 CASSQDPRQETQYF TGCGCCAGCAGCCAAGATCCCAGGCAAGAGACCCAGTACTTC
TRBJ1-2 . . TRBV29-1 CSVPKSPFQGGYTF TGCAGCGTCCCCAAGTCCCCCTTTCAGGGCGGCTACACCTTC
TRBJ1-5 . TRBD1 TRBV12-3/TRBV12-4 CASSTGAEPQHF TGTGCCAGCAGTACAGGGGCAGAGCCCCAGCATTTT
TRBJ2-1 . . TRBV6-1 CASSEEASSYNEQFF TGTGCCAGCAGTGAAGAGGCCAGCTCCTACAATGAGCAGTTCTTC
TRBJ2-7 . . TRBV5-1 CASSSDLTSSYEQYF TGCGCCAGCAGCTCGGACCTAACCAGCTCCTACGAGCAGTACTTC
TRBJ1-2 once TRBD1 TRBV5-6 CASSLWAGGHYGYTF TGTGCCAGCAGCTTGTGGGCAGGGGGCCACTATGGCTACACCTTC
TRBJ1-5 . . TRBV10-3 CAISDRGDGPQHF TGTGCCATCAGTGACAGGGGTGATGGGCCCCAGCATTTT
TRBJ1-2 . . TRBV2 CASSEQGFGDGYTF TGTGCCAGCAGTGAACAAGGGTTCGGGGACGGCTACACCTTC
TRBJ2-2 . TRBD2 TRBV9 CASSVSLAGGHTGELFF TGTGCCAGCAGCGTCTCATTAGCGGGAGGCCACACCGGGGAGCTGTTTTTT
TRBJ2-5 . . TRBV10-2 CASTVSPETQYF TGCGCCAGCACGGTTTCTCCGGAGACCCAGTACTTC
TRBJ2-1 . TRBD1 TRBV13 CASSFRDSNNEQFF TGTGCCAGCAGCTTCCGGGACAGCAACAATGAGCAGTTCTTC
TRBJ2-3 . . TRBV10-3 CAISESLQADTQYF TGTGCCATCAGTGAGTCTCTTCAGGCGGATACGCAGTATTTT
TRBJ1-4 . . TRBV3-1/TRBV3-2 CASSQERSSRLFF TGTGCCAGCAGCCAAGAACGCTCTTCGAGACTGTTTTTT
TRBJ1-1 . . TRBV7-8 CASSPGGRKAFF TGTGCCAGCAGCCCCGGGGGCAGGAAAGCTTTCTTT
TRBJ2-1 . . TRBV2 CASSDKGYNEQFF TGTGCCAGCAGTGATAAGGGATACAATGAGCAGTTCTTC
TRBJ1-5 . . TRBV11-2 CASSLQVSNQPQHF TGTGCCAGCAGCTTACAGGTTAGCAATCAGCCCCAGCATTTT
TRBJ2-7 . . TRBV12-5 CASGSGGQHNEQYF TGTGCTAGTGGTTCCGGAGGACAGCACAACGAGCAGTACTTC
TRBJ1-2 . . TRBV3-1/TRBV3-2 CASSQVGVPKARYGYTF TGTGCCAGCAGCCAAGTAGGGGTACCGAAGGCACGGTATGGCTACACCTTC
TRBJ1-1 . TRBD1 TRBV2 CASSVGQGVAFF TGTGCCAGCAGTGTAGGACAGGGTGTTGCTTTCTTT
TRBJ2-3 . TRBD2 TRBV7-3 CASSLLSAGAVDTQYF TGTGCCAGCAGCTTACTCTCGGCGGGAGCGGTAGATACGCAGTATTTT
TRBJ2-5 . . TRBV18 CASSPRRAETQYF TGTGCCAGCTCACCACGTAGAGCCGAGACCCAGTACTTC
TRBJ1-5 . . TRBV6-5 CASSLVVDGQPQHF TGTGCCAGCAGTCTCGTGGTGGACGGTCAGCCCCAGCATTTT
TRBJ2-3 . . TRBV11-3 CASSLKRLPASTDTQYF TGTGCCAGCAGCTTGAAAAGACTGCCGGCTAGCACAGATACGCAGTATTTT
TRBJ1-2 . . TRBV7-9 CASSFIMDSNYGYTF TGTGCCAGCAGCTTTATAATGGACTCTAACTATGGCTACACCTTC
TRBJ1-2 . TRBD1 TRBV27 CASRIGGGGYTF TGTGCCAGCAGAATAGGGGGCGGGGGCTACACCTTC
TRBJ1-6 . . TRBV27 CASSLSRGNSPLHF TGTGCCAGCAGCCTTTCACGCGGAAATTCACCCCTCCACTTT
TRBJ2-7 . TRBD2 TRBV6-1 CASSEGFLSGRGYEQYF TGTGCCAGCAGTGAAGGATTTTTGAGCGGGAGGGGCTACGAGCAGTACTTC
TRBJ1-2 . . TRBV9 CASTLGGGPNYGYTF TGTGCCAGCACCCTTGGGGGCGGTCCGAACTATGGCTACACCTTC
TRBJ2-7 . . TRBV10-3 CAISDPGIVYEQYF TGTGCCATCAGTGACCCAGGGATTGTCTACGAGCAGTACTTC
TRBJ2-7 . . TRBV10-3 CAISQSYEQYF TGTGCCATCAGTCAATCCTACGAGCAGTACTTC
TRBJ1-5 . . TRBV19 CASSIGLDQPQHF TGTGCCAGTAGTATCGGGTTAGATCAGCCCCAGCATTTT
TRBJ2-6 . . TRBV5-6 CASSRTSSGANVLTF TGTGCCAGCAGCCGGACCAGCTCTGGGGCCAACGTCCTGACTTTC
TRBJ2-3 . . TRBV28 CASRGSFPDTQYF TGTGCCAGCAGAGGGAGCTTTCCAGATACGCAGTATTTT
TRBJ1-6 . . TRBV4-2 CASSQDLGAGSPLHF TGTGCCAGCAGCCAAGATCTGGGGGCAGGTTCACCCCTCCACTTT
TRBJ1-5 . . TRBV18 CASSPSSRSRGNQPQHF TGTGCCAGCTCACCTTCGAGCAGGTCAAGAGGCAATCAGCCCCAGCATTTT
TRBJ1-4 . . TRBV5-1 CASSLVGTGEKLFF TGCGCCAGCAGCTTGGTTGGGACGGGAGAAAAACTGTTTTTT
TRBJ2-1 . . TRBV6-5 CASTGFGNEQFF TGTGCCAGCACAGGGTTCGGCAATGAGCAGTTCTTC
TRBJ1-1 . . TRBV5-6 CASSGAGTPNTEAFF TGTGCCAGCAGCGGAGCCGGGACGCCGAACACTGAAGCTTTCTTT
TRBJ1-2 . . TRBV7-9 CASSPRGVGASWYGYTF TGTGCCAGCAGCCCAAGGGGTGTGGGAGCCAGTTGGTATGGCTACACCTTC
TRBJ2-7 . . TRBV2 CASSGSYEQYF TGTGCCAGCAGTGGGTCCTACGAGCAGTACTTC
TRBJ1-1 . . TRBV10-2 CASTNRVNTEAFF TGCGCCAGCACTAACAGGGTGAACACTGAAGCTTTCTTT
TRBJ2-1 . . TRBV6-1 CASSEIGGMGFNEQFF TGTGCCAGCAGTGAAATTGGAGGAATGGGATTCAATGAGCAGTTCTTC
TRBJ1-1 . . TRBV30 CAWSGQRNTEAFF TGTGCCTGGAGTGGACAGAGGAACACTGAAGCTTTCTTT
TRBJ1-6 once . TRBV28 CASMTGTTYNSPLHF TGTGCCAGCATGACCGGGACTACCTATAATTCACCCCTCCACTTT